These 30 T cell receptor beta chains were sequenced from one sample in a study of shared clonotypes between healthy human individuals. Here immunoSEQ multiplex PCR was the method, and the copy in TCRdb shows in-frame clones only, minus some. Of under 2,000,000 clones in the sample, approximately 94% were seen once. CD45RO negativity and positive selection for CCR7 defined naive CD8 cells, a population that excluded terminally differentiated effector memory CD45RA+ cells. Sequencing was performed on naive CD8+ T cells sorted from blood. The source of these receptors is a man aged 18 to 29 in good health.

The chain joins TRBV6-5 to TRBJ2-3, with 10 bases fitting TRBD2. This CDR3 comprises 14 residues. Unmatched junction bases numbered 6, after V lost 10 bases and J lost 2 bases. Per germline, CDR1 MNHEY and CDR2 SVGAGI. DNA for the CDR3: TGTGCCACCTCACTAGCGGGGCCCACAGATACGCAGTATTTT. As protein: CATSLAGPTDTQYF.

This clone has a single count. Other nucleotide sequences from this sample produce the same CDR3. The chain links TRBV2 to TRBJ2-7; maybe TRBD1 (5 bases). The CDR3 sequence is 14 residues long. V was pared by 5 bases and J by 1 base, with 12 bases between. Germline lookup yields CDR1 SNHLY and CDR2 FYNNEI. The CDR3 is CASSPPDSSYEQYF. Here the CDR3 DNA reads TGTGCCAGCAGTCCCCCAGACAGTTCCTACGAGCAGTACTTC.

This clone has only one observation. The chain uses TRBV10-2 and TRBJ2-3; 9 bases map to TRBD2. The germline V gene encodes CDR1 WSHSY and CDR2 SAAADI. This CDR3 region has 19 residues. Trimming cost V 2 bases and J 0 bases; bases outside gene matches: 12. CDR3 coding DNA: TGCGCCAGCAGTGAGGCGGGGGGGCCGCGTATTGGTAGCACAGATACGCAGTATTTT. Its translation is CASSEAGGPRIGSTDTQYF.

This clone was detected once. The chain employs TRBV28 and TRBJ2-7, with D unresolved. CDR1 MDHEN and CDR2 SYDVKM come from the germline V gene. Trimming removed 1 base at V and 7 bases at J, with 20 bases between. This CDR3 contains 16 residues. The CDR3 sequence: CASSLLGLDRSREQYF. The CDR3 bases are TGTGCCAGCAGTTTATTAGGGTTGGACCGAAGTAGGGAGCAGTACTTC.

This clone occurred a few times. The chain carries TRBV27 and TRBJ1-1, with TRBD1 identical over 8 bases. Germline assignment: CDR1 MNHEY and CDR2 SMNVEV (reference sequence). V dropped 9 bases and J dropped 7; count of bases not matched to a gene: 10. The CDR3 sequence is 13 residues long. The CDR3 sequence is CASRRGRIGEAFF. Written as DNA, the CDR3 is TGTGCCAGTCGCAGGGGGCGCATCGGTGAAGCTTTCTTT.

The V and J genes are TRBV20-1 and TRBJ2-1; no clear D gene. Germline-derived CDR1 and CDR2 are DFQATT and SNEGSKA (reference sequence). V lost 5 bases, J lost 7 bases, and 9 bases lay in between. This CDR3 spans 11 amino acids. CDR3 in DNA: TGCAGTGCTCCCGTAGTGAATGAGCAGTTCTTC. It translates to CSAPVVNEQFF.

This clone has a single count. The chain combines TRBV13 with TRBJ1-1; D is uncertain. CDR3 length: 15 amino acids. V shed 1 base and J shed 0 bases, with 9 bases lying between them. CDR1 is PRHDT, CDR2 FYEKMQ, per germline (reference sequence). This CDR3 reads CASSLDSFMNTEAFF. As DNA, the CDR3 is TGTGCCAGCAGCTTAGACAGTTTCATGAACACTGAAGCTTTCTTT.

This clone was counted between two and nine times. CDR3 region: CASSDPGTSYHYGYTF. DNA for the CDR3: TGTGCCAGCAGTGATCCGGGGACCTCTTATCACTATGGCTACACCTTC. The rearrangement uses TRBV6-1 and TRBJ1-2; tentatively, D is TRBD1 (5 bases). V lost 3 bases and J 3 bases, leaving 17 bases between the germline ends. The CDR3 contains 16 residues. In germline, CDR1 is MNHNS, CDR2 SASEGT.

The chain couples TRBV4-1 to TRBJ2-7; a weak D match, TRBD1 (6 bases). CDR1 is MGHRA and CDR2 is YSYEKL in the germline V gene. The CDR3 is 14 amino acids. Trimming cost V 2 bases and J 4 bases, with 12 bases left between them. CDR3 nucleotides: TGCGCCAGCAGCCAACAGGGGAAGGCTTACGAGCAGTACTTC. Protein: CASSQQGKAYEQYF.

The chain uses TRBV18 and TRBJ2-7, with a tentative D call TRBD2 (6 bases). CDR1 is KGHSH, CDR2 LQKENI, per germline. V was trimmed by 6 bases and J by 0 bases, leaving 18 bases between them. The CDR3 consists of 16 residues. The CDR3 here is CASSPSSGTDSYEQYF. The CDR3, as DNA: TGTGCCAGCTCCCCCTCCTCCGGGACTGACTCCTACGAGCAGTACTTC.

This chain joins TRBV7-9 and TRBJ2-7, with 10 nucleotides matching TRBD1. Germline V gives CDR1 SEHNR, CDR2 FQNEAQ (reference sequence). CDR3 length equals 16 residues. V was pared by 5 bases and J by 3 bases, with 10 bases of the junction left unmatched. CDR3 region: CASSATGTGDFYEQYF. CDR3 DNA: TGTGCCAGCAGCGCGACCGGGACAGGGGATTTCTACGAGCAGTACTTC. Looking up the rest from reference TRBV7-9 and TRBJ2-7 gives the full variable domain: DTGVSQNPRHKITKRGQNVTFRCDPISEHNRLYWYRQTLGQGPEFLTYFQNEAQLEKSRLLSDRFSAERPKGSFSTLEIQRTEQGDSAMYLCASSATGTGDFYEQYFGPGTRLTVT.

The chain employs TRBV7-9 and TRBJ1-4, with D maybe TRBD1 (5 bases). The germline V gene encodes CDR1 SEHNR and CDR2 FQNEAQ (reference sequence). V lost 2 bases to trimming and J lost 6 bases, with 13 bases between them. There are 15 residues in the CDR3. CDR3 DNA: TGTGCCAGCAGCTTACCGGGGCTTATGGATGAAAAACTGTTTTTT. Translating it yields CASSLPGLMDEKLFF.

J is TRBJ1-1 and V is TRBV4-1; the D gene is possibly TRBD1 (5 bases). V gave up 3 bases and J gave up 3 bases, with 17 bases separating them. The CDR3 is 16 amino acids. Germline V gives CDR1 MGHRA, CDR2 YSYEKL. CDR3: CASSQPYGTEDTEAFF. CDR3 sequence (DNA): TGCGCCAGCAGCCAGCCTTATGGGACCGAGGACACTGAAGCTTTCTTT.

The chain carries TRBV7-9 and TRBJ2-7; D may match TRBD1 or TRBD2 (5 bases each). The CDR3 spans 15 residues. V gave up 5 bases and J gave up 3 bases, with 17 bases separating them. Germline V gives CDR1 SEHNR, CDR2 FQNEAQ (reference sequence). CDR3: CASSGTLGVYYEQYF. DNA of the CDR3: TGTGCCAGCAGCGGAACACTGGGGGTCTACTACGAGCAGTACTTC.

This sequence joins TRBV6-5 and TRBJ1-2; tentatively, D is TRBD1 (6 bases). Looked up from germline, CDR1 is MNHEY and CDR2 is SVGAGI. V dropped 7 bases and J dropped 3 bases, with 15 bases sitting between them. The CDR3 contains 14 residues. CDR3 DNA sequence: TGTGCCAGCATGTCCTTTGCAGGGGACTATGGCTACACCTTC. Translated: CASMSFAGDYGYTF.

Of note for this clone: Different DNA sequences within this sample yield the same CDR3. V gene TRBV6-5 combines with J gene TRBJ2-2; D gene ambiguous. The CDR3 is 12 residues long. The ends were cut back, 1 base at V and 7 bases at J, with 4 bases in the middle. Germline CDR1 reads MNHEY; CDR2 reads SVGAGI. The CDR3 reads CASSYFGGELFF. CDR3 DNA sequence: TGTGCCAGCAGTTACTTCGGCGGGGAGCTGTTTTTT.

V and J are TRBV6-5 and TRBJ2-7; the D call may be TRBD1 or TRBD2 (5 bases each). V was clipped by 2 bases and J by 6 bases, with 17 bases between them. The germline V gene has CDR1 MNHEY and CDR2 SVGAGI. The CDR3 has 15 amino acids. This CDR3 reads CASSYTGPRPLEQYF. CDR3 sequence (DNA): TGTGCCAGCAGTTACACGGGACCGCGGCCCCTCGAGCAGTACTTC.

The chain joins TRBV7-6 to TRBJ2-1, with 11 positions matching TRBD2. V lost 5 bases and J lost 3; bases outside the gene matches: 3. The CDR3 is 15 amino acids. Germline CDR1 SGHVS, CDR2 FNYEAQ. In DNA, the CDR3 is TGTGCCAGCAGCGGCGGGACTAGCGGCTACAATGAGCAGTTCTTC. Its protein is CASSGGTSGYNEQFF.

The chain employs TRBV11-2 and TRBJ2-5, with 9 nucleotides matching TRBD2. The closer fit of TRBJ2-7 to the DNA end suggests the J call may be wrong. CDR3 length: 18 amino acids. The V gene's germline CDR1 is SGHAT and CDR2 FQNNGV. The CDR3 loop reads CASSLGTSRQIRDYEQYF. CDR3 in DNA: TGTGCCAGCAGCTTGGGGACTAGCCGACAAATAAGGGATTACGAGCAGTACTTC.

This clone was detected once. The CDR3 protein is CASSPKPGASSYEQYF. In DNA form, the CDR3 reads TGTGCCAGCAGCCCTAAACCAGGGGCCTCATCCTACGAGCAGTACTTC. The chain recombines TRBV2 with TRBJ2-7, with TRBD1 as a possible D gene (6 bases). CDR1 is SNHLY and CDR2 is FYNNEI in the germline V gene. The CDR3 consists of 16 residues. V was cut by 6 bases and J by 1 base, with 19 bases left in between.

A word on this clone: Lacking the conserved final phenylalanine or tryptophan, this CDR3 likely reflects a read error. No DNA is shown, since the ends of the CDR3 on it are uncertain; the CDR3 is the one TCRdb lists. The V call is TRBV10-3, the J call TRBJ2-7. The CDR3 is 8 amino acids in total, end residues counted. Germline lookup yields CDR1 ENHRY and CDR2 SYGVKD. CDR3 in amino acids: CAIPPRSL.

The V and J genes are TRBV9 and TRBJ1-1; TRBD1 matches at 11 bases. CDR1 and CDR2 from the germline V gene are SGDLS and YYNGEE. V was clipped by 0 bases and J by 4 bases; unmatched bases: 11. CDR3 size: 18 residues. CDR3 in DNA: TGTGCCAGCAGCGTAGGGACAGGGGGCGCAAATTTTCCCACTGAAGCTTTCTTT. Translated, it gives CASSVGTGGANFPTEAFF.

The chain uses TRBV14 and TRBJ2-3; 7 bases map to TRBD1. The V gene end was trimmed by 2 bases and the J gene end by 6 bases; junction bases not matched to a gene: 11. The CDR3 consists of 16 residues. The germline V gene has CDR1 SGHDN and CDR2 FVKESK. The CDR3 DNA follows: TGTGCCAGCAGCCAAACCGGGACAGCGCCTCGGGATACGCAGTATTTT. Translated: CASSQTGTAPRDTQYF.

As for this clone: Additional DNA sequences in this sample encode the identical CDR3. CDR3 residues: CASSQAAAYEQYF. The CDR3 DNA reads as TGCGCCAGCAGCCAAGCCGCAGCCTACGAGCAGTACTTC. The V call is TRBV4-1, the J call TRBJ2-7; the D is unclear. The CDR3 extends over 13 amino acids. Trimming removed 1 base at V and 2 bases at J, with 6 bases between. Germline V CDR1 and CDR2: MGHRA, YSYEKL.

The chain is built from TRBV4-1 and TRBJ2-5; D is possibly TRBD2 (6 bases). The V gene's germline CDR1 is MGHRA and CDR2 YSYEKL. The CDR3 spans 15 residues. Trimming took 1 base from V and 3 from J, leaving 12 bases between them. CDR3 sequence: CASSQVGWGEETQYF. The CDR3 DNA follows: TGCGCCAGCAGCCAAGTCGGGTGGGGGGAAGAGACCCAGTACTTC.

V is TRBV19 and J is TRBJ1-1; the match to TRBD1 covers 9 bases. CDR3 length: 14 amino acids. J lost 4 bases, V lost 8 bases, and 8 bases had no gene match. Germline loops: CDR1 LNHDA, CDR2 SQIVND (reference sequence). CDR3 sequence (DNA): TGTGCCAGTCTGATCCGGGACAGGGCCACTGAAGCTTTCTTT. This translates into CASLIRDRATEAFF.

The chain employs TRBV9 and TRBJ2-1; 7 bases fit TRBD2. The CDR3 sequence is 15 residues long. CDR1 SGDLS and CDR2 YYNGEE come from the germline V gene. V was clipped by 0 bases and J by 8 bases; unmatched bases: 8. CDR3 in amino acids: CASSVGGGPIHEQFF. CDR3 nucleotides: TGTGCCAGCAGCGTAGGCGGGGGTCCCATCCATGAGCAGTTCTTC.

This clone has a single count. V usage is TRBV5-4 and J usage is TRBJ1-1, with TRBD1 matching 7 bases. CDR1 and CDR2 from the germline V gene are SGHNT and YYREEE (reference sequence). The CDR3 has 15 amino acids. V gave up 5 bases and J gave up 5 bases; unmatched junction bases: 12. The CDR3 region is CASSPVDRAGTEAFF. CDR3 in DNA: TGTGCCAGCAGTCCCGTCGACAGGGCGGGAACTGAAGCTTTCTTT.

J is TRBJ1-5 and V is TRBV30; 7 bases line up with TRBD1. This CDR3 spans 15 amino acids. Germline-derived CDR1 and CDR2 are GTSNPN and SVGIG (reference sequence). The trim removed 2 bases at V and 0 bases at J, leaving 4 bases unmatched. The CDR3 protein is CAWSSGQSSNQPQHF. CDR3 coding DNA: TGTGCCTGGAGTTCGGGACAGAGTAGCAATCAGCCCCAGCATTTT. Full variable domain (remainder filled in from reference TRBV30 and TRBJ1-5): SQTIHQWPATLVQPVGSPLSLECTVEGTSNPNLYWYRQAAGRGLQLLFYSVGIGQISSEVPQNLSASRPQDRQFILSSKKLLLSDSGFYLCAWSSGQSSNQPQHFGDGTRLSIL.

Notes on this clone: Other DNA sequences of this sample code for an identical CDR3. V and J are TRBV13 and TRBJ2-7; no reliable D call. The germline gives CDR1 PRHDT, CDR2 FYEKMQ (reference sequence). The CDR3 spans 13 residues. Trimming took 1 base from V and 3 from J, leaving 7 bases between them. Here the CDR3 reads CASSLEGSYEQYF. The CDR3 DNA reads TGTGCCAGCAGCTTAGAGGGCAGCTACGAGCAGTACTTC. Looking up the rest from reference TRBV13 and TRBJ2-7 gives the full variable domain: AAGVIQSPRHLIKEKRETATLKCYPIPRHDTVYWYQQGPGQDPQFLISFYEKMQSDKGSIPDRFSAQQFSDYHSELNMSSLELGDSALYFCASSLEGSYEQYFGPGTRLTVT.